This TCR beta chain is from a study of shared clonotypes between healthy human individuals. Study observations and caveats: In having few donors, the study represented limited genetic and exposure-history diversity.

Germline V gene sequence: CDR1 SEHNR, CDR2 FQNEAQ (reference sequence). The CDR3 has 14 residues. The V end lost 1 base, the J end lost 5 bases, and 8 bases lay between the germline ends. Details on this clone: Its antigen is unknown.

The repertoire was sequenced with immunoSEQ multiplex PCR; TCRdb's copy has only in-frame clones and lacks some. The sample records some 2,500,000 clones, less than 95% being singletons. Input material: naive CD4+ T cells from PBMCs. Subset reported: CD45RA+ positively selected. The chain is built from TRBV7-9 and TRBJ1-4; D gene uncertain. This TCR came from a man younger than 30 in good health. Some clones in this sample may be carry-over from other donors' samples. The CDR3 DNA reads TGTGCCAGCAGCTTAGATTTAGCAAATGAAAAACTGTTTTTT. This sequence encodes CASSLDLANEKLFF. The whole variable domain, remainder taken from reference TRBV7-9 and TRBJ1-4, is DTGVSQNPRHKITKRGQNVTFRCDPISEHNRLYWYRQTLGQGPEFLTYFQNEAQLEKSRLLSDRFSAERPKGSFSTLEIQRTEQGDSAMYLCASSLDLANEKLFFGSGTQLSVL.